The entry below describes one T cell receptor beta chain. Its antigen is as yet unknown. PCR involved 60 Vbeta and 13 Jbeta primers. Generated by immunoSEQ multiplex PCR, the TCRdb table keeps only in-frame clones and is missing some. The data show 150,000 or so clones, approximately 72% seen once. These data come from a study of cytomegalovirus exposure and HLA in healthy donors. Overall study findings and caveats: Across all donors, roughly uniform sequencing depth was an assumption of the presence/absence analyses. TCR beta chain V- and J-gene trimming was linked, in a later analysis, to a missense variant in DCLRE1C.

V was clipped by 4 bases and J by 3 bases; unmatched bases: 7. The CDR3 runs to 15 residues. The germline V gene has CDR1 SNHLY and CDR2 FYNNEI. V usage is TRBV2 and J usage is TRBJ1-2; 8 nucleotides agree with TRBD1. Sequencing was done on a sample of PBMCs. The sequence was obtained from a man aged 18 to 29 in good health and CMV-seronegative. The CDR3: CASSARQGKDYGYTF. In DNA form, the CDR3 reads TGTGCCAGCAGTGCGCGACAGGGGAAGGACTATGGCTACACCTTC.